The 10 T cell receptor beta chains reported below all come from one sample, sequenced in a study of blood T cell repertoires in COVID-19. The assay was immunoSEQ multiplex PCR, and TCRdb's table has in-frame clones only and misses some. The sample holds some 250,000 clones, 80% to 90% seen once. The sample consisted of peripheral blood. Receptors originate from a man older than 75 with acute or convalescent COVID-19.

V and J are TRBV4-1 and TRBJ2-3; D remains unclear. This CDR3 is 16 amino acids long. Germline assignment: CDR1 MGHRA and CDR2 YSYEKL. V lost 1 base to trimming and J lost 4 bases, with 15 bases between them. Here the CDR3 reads CASSQVTRLSADTQYF. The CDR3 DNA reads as TGCGCCAGCAGCCAAGTTACCCGGTTGAGTGCAGATACGCAGTATTTT.

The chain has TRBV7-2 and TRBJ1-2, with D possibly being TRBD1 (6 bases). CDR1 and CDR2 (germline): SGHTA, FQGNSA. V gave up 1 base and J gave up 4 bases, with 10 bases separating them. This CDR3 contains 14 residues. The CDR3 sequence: CASSLDRGFYGYTF. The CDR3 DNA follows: TGTGCCAGCAGCTTAGATAGGGGGTTCTATGGCTACACCTTC.

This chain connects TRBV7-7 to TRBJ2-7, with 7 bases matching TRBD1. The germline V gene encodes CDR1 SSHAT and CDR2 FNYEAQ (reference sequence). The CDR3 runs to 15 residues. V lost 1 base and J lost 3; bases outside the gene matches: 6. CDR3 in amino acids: CASSLGEGAGYEQYF. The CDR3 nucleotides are TGTGCCAGCAGCTTAGGTGAGGGGGCGGGCTACGAGCAGTACTTC.

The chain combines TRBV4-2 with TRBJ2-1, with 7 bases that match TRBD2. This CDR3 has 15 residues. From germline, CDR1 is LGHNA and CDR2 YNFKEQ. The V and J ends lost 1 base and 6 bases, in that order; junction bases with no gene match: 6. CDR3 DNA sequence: TGTGCCAGCAGCCAAGGGTCGGCGGGAGCCAATGAGCAGTTCTTC. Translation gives CASSQGSAGANEQFF.

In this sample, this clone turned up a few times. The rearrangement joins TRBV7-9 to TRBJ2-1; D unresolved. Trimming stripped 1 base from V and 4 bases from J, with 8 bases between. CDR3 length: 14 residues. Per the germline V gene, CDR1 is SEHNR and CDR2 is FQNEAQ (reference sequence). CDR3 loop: CASSLDLMYNEQFF. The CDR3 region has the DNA TGTGCCAGCAGCTTAGATCTAATGTACAATGAGCAGTTCTTC. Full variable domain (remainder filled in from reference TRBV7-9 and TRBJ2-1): DTGVSQNPRHKITKRGQNVTFRCDPISEHNRLYWYRQTLGQGPEFLTYFQNEAQLEKSRLLSDRFSAERPKGSFSTLEIQRTEQGDSAMYLCASSLDLMYNEQFFGPGTRLTVL.

For the CDR3, the DNA is TGTGCCTGGAACAGGGCGGGACAGGTTCTCACCGGGGAGCTGTTTTTT. Translating gives CAWNRAGQVLTGELFF. The V call is TRBV30, the J call TRBJ2-2; 8 bases agree with TRBD1. The CDR3 is 16 residues long. V lost 4 bases to trimming and J lost 4 bases; unmatched junction nucleotides: 11. Germline lookup yields CDR1 GTSNPN and CDR2 SVGIG (reference sequence).

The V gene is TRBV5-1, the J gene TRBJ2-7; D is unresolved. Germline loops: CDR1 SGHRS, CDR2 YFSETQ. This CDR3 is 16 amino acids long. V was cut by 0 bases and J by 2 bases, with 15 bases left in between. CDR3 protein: CASSLEAGRPAYEQYF. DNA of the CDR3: TGCGCCAGCAGCTTGGAGGCAGGCCGACCCGCCTACGAGCAGTACTTC.

As DNA, the CDR3 is TGTGCCTGGACTAGGACAGGGCAGACCCAGTACTTC. Its protein is CAWTRTGQTQYF. The chain uses TRBV30 and TRBJ2-5, with 8 bases lining up with TRBD1. CDR1 and CDR2 (germline): GTSNPN, SVGIG (reference sequence). CDR3 size: 12 residues. V was pared by 4 bases and J by 6 bases, with 4 bases of the junction left unmatched.

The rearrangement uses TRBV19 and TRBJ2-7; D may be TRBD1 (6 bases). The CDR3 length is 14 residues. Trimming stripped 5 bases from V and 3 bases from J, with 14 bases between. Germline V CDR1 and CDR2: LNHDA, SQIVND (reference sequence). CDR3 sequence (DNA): TGTGCCAGTAGTCTATCAGGGGTGGGCTACGAGCAGTACTTC. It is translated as CASSLSGVGYEQYF.

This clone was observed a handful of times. Written as DNA, the CDR3 is TGTGCCAGCAGCTCCCCCGCCTCCGCCTATAATTTTAACTATGGCTACACCTTC. Protein product: CASSSPASAYNFNYGYTF. The rearrangement links TRBV11-2 to TRBJ1-2; D is uncertain. CDR1 and CDR2 from the germline V gene are SGHAT and FQNNGV. There are 18 residues in the CDR3. Trimming removed 4 bases from V and 1 base from J, with 22 bases in between.